The 4 T cell receptor beta chains below were found in one sample sequenced in a study of T-cell reconstitution after alpha-beta-depleted transplantation in children. This sample's TCRbeta library carried unique molecular identifier barcodes. TCRdb reprocessed the PCR reads with MiXCR, giving one entry per CDR3 protein. The sample lists 200,000 or so distinct CDR3 sequences, 5% to 6.5% occurring once. Material: PBMCs, obtained before TCRalphabeta/CD19-depleted stem cell transplant. The source of these receptors is a girl under three years old with combined immunodeficiency, due to receive a stem cell transplant.

This clonotype was seen more than once but under ten times. The genes are TRBV19 and TRBJ1-1, with D maybe TRBD1 (5 bases). Germline CDR1 LNHDA, CDR2 SQIVND (reference sequence). V lost 3 bases, J lost 5 bases, and 16 bases lay in between. The CDR3 is 15 amino acids. CDR3 sequence reads: CASSIRRQGGTEAFF. CDR3 nucleotides: TGTGCCAGTAGTATTCGGAGGCAGGGCGGGACTGAAGCTTTCTTT.

This clonotype was observed at least ten times. J is TRBJ1-5 and V is TRBV28; D is unclear. The V and J ends lost 2 bases and 0 bases respectively, with 8 bases between them. Germline CDR1 MDHEN, CDR2 SYDVKM. The CDR3 extends over 15 amino acids. The CDR3 reads CASSLMGFSNQPQHF. The CDR3 bases are TGTGCCAGCAGTTTAATGGGCTTTAGCAATCAGCCCCAGCATTTT.

This clonotype came up many times. The V call is TRBV9, the J call TRBJ1-5; TRBD1 might be the D (5 bases). V shed 2 bases and J shed 3 bases, with 9 bases lying between them. The CDR3 is made up of 14 amino acids. Germline assignment: CDR1 SGDLS and CDR2 YYNGEE. The CDR3 DNA is TGTGCCAGCAGCGTTGGGGGGAACAATCAGCCCCAGCATTTT. Translation: CASSVGGNNQPQHF.

This clonotype has a count of ten or more. V gene TRBV29-1 combines with J gene TRBJ1-5; D perhaps matches TRBD1 (6 bases). Trimming took 7 bases from V and 3 from J, leaving 13 bases between them. Germline-derived CDR1 and CDR2 are SQVTM and ANQGSEA. The CDR3 spans 13 residues. The DNA of the CDR3 is TGCAGCGCCAGAGGGGGAGCCAATCAGCCCCAGCATTTT. It yields the protein CSARGGANQPQHF. The whole variable domain, remainder taken from reference TRBV29-1 and TRBJ1-5, is SAVISQKPSRDICQRGTSLTIQCQVDSQVTMMFWYRQQPGQSLTLIATANQGSEATYESGFVIDKFPISRPNLTFSTLTVSNMSPEDSSIYLCSARGGANQPQHFGDGTRLSIL.